This record covers a single T cell receptor (beta chain). This specimen belongs to a study of blood T cells in healthy people across ages. Next came a second PCR, run for roughly 6 to 11 cycles, which used a sample-barcoded 5' primer along with a J-beta primer mix. TCRdb used MiXCR to reprocess the 5' RACE reads, holding one entry per CDR3 protein. The table lists some 1 million distinct CDR3 sequences, roughly 45% of them singletons. Researchers report isolating at least 7 million PBMCs per sample. There were at least 6 micrograms of total RNA extracted from every sample. The sequence was collected from an older woman in good health. The sample comprised blood.

The CDR3 DNA reads as TGCGCCAGCAGCCAAGTAGGCCGTCGGGGGACAATCACCGAAAAACTGTTTTTT. Translation: CASSQVGRRGTITEKLFF. V usage is TRBV4-1 and J usage is TRBJ1-4; possibly TRBD1 for D (6 bases). V lost 1 base, J lost 8 bases, and 23 bases lay in between. CDR3 length equals 18 residues. Germline CDR1 and CDR2: MGHRA and YSYEKL.